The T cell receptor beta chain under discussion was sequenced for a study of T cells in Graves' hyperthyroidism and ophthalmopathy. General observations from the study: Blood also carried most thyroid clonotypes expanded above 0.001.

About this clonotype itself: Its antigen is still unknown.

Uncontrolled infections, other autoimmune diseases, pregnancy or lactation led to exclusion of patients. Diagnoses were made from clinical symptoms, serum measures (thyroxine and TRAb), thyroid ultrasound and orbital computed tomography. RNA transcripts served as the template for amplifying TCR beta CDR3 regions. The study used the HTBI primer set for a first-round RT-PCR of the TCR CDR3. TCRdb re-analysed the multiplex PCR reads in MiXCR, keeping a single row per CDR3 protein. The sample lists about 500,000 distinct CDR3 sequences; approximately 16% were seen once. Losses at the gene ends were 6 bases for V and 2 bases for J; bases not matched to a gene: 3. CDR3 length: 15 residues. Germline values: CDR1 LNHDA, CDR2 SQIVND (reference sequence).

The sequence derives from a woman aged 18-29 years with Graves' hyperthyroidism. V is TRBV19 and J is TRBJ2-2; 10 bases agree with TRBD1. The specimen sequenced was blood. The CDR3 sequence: CASRGQGLNTGELFF. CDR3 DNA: TGTGCCAGTAGGGGACAGGGGCTAAACACCGGGGAGCTGTTTTTT.